This T cell receptor beta chain was sequenced in a study of T-cell reconstitution after alpha-beta-depleted transplantation in children. Whole-study results and caveats: Alpha-beta T cells about two months after transplant reportedly derived from several hundred expanded graft clones.

TCRbeta library preparation incorporated unique molecular identifiers. In TCRdb, the PCR reads were re-called with MiXCR into one record per CDR3 protein. In the table there are 580,000 or so distinct CDR3 sequences, 23% of which are singletons. As to this clonotype: Its target is unknown.

Trimming took off 4 bases at V and 5 bases at J, with 19 bases between the two ends. This CDR3 is built from 16 residues. Sequenced here: PBMCs, mostly from graft donor cells, sampled 360 days after TCRalphabeta/CD19-depleted stem cell transplant. J is TRBJ2-3 and V is TRBV12-3 or TRBV12-4; D perhaps matches TRBD2 (5 bases). This sequence was found in a boy younger than two who had a stem cell transplant for acute myeloid leukemia, so the T cells may come from the graft donor. DNA of the CDR3: TGTGCCAGCAGTTCTGAGGGTTTTGTAGATGGAGATACGCAGTATTTT. This encodes CASSSEGFVDGDTQYF.